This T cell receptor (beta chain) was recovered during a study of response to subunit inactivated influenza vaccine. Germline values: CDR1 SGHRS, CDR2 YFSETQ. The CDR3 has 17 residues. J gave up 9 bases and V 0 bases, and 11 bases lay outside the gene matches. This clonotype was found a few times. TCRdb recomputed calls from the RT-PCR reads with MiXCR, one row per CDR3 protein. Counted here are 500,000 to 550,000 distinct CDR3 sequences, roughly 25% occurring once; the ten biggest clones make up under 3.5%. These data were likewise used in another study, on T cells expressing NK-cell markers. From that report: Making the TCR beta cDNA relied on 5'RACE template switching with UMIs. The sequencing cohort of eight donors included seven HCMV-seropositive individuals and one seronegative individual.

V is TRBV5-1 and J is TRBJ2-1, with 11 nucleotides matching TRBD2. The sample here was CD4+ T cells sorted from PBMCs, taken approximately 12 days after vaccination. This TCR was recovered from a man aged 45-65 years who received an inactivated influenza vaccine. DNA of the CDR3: TGCGCCAGCAGCTTGGATTTTAGCGGGAGGGGAACGGGTGAGCAGTTCTTC. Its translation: CASSLDFSGRGTGEQFF.